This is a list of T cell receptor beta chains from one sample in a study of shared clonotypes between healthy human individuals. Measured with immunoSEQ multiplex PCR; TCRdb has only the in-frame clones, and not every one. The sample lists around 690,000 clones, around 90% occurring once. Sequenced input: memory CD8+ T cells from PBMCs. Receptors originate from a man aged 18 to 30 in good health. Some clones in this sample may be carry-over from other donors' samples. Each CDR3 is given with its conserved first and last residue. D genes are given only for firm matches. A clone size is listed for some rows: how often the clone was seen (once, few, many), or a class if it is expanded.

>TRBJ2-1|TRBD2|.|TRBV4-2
CASSQALAGGAEQFF
TGTGCCAGCAGCCAAGCGCTAGCGGGAGGTGCTGAGCAGTTCTTC
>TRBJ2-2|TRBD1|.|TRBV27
CASSLLPGQGASTGELFF
TGTGCCAGCAGTTTATTACCCGGACAGGGGGCGAGCACCGGGGAGCTGTTTTTT
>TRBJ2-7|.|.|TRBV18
CASSPSGGASYEQYF
TGTGCCAGCTCACCAAGTGGCGGGGCCTCCTACGAGCAGTACTTC
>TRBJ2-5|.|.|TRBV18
CASSPTYQETQYF
TGTGCCAGCTCACCGACGTACCAAGAGACCCAGTACTTC
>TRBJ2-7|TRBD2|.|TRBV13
CASSSQPFERETYEQYF
TGTGCCAGCAGCTCCCAACCCTTTGAGCGGGAGACCTACGAGCAGTACTTC
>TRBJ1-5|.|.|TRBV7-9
CASGDNQPQHF
TGTGCCAGCGGGGACAATCAGCCCCAGCATTTT
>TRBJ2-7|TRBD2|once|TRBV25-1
CASSEFGVAGGYEQYF
TGTGCCAGCAGTGAATTCGGGGTAGCGGGAGGGTACGAGCAGTACTTC
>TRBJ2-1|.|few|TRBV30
CAWIPPWAGSYNEQFF
TGTGCCTGGATTCCCCCCTGGGCGGGCTCCTACAATGAGCAGTTCTTC
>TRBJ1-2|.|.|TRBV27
CASSPGRSYGYTF
TGTGCCAGCAGTCCTGGACGGTCCTATGGCTACACCTTC
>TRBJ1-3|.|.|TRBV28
CASSQIPNSGNTIYF
TGTGCCAGCAGCCAGATACCCAACTCTGGAAACACCATATATTTT
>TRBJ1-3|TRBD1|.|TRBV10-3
CAISAWDRADTIYF
TGTGCCATCAGTGCTTGGGACAGGGCAGACACCATATATTTT
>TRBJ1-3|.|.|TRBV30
CAWSVGLFSQNPGNTIYF
TGTGCCTGGAGCGTTGGGCTTTTCTCTCAGAACCCTGGAAACACCATATATTTT
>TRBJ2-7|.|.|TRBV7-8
CASSNRASYEQYF
TGTGCCAGCAGCAACCGGGCCTCCTACGAGCAGTACTTC
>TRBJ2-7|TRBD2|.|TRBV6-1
CASSLAGASYEQYF
TGTGCCAGCAGCCTAGCGGGAGCCTCCTACGAGCAGTACTTC
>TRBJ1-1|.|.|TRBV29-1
CSVPLPRGDTEAFF
TGCAGCGTTCCACTTCCCCGGGGAGACACTGAAGCTTTCTTT
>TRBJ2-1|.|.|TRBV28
CASSFKNEQFF
TGTGCCAGCAGTTTTAAGAATGAGCAGTTCTTC
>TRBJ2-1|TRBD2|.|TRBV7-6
CASSHEASGSLSYNEQFF
TGTGCCAGCAGCCACGAGGCGAGCGGGAGCCTCTCCTACAATGAGCAGTTCTTC
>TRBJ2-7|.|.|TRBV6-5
CASSYSRGDFTYEQYF
TGTGCCAGCAGTTACTCGAGGGGCGACTTTACCTACGAGCAGTACTTC
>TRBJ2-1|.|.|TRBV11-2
CASSLLRSSYNEQFF
TGTGCCAGCAGCTTACTACGGAGCTCCTACAATGAGCAGTTCTTC
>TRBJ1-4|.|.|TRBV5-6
CASSFMMSEKLFF
TGTGCCAGCAGCTTTATGATGAGTGAAAAACTGTTTTTT
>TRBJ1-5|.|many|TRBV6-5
CASRRTGRNQPQHF
TGTGCCAGCAGACGCACAGGACGCAATCAGCCCCAGCATTTT
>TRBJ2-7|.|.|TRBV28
CASSPIGGAFYEQYF
TGTGCCAGCAGCCCGATTGGGGGGGCTTTTTACGAGCAGTACTTC
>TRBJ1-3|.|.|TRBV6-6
CASSYFRVGTNTIYF
TGTGCCAGCAGTTACTTCAGGGTTGGGACGAACACCATATATTTT
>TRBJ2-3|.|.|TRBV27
CASSLVGVTDTQYF
TGTGCCAGCAGTTTAGTAGGGGTCACAGATACGCAGTATTTT
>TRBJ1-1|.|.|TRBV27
CASSGTWGTEAFF
TGTGCCAGCAGCGGGACCTGGGGCACTGAAGCTTTCTTT
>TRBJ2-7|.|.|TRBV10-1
CASADSRSPYEQYF
TGCGCCAGCGCGGACTCGCGTTCTCCCTACGAGCAGTACTTC
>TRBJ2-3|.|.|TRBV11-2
CASIGRSYRYSDTQYF
TGTGCCAGCATCGGGCGGTCGTACAGATATTCGGATACGCAGTATTTT
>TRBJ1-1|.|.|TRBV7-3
CASSRRAGGMNTEAFF
TGTGCCAGCAGCCGAAGAGCGGGAGGAATGAACACTGAAGCTTTCTTT
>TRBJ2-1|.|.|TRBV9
CASSVELELNEQFF
TGTGCCAGCAGCGTAGAATTAGAACTCAATGAGCAGTTCTTC
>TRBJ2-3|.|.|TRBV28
CASSLMGRTDTQYF
TGTGCCAGCAGTTTAATGGGCCGCACAGATACGCAGTATTTT
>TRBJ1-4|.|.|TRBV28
CASSLSVGNEKLFF
TGTGCCAGCAGTTTATCGGTGGGAAATGAAAAACTGTTTTTT
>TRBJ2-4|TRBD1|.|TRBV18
CASSASGDRGSSSGYF
TGTGCCAGCTCAGCATCTGGGGACAGGGGCTCCTCCTCAGGGTACTTC
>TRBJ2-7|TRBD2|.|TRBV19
CASSYTSGNSYEQYF
TGTGCCAGTAGCTATACTAGCGGGAACTCCTACGAGCAGTACTTC
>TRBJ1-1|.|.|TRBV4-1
CASSQAWGSDTEAFF
TGCGCCAGCAGCCAAGCGTGGGGATCGGACACTGAAGCTTTCTTT
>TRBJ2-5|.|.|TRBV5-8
CASSLGQTGLETQYF
TGTGCCAGCAGCTTGGGGCAAACAGGGCTAGAGACCCAGTACTTC
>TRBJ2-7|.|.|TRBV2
CASSAWRYEQYF
TGTGCCAGCAGTGCTTGGCGGTACGAGCAGTACTTC
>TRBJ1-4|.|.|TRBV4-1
CASSQGKLFF
TGCGCCAGCAGCCAAGGGAAACTGTTTTTT
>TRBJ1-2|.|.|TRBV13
CASSSPATNYGYTF
TGTGCCAGCAGCTCCCCGGCGACGAACTATGGCTACACCTTC
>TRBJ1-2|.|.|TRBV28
CASRQGLGGYTF
TGTGCCAGCAGACAGGGTCTGGGGGGCTACACCTTC
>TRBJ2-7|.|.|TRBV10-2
CASVERFSSYEQYF
TGCGCCAGCGTAGAGAGGTTCTCCTCCTACGAGCAGTACTTC
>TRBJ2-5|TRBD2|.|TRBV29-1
CSASSGTGGETQYF
TGCAGCGCGTCCTCCGGGACGGGAGGAGAGACCCAGTACTTC
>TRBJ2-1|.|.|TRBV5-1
CASSLARDLRYNEQFF
TGCGCCAGCAGCTTGGCCCGGGACTTAAGGTACAATGAGCAGTTCTTC
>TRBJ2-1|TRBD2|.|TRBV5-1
CASSLEWTSDYNEQFF
TGCGCCAGCAGCTTGGAGTGGACTAGCGACTACAATGAGCAGTTCTTC
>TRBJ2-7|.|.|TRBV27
CASSLRDVHYEQYF
TGTGCCAGCAGTTTGCGTGACGTACACTACGAGCAGTACTTC
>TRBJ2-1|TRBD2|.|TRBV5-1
CASSSGLAGRSFNEQFF
TGCGCCAGCAGCTCGGGACTAGCGGGTCGTTCTTTCAATGAGCAGTTCTTC
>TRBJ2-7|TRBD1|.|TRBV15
CATSGSGDRGHEQYF
TGTGCCACCAGCGGGAGTGGGGACAGGGGACACGAGCAGTACTTC
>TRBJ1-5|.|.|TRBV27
CASSLGGQPQHF
TGTGCCAGCAGTTTGGGCGGGCAGCCCCAGCATTTT
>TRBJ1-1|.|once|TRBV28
CASSIILGGLNTEAFF
TGTGCCAGCAGTATCATTCTGGGGGGCCTGAACACTGAAGCTTTCTTT
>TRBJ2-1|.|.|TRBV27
CASSNRGDPLDEQFF
TGTGCCAGCAGCAACCGGGGTGATCCGCTTGATGAGCAGTTCTTC
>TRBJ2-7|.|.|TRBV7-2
CASSLEGGYEQYF
TGTGCCAGCAGCTTAGAGGGGGGGTACGAGCAGTACTTC
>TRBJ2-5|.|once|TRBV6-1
CASSEWLGRETQYF
TGTGCCAGCAGTGAATGGTTGGGCCGCGAGACCCAGTACTTC
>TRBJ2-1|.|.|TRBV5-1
CASSSAGLSRAYNEQFF
TGCGCCAGCAGCTCTGCCGGACTCTCCAGGGCCTACAATGAGCAGTTCTTC
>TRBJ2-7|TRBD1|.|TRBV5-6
CASSQGTANYEQYF
TGTGCCAGCAGCCAAGGGACAGCAAACTACGAGCAGTACTTC
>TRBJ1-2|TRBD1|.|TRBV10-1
CASSIPGGAGNGYTF
TGCGCCAGCAGTATACCAGGGGGCGCAGGCAATGGCTACACCTTC
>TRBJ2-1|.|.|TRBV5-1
CASINGYEQFF
TGCGCCAGCATCAATGGATATGAGCAGTTCTTC
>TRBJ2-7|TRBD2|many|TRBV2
CASSEAGTSGLSYEQYF
TGTGCCAGCAGTGAAGCAGGAACTAGCGGGCTTTCCTACGAGCAGTACTTC
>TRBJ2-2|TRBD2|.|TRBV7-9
CASSSSLAGGPTGELFF
TGTGCCAGCAGCTCCTCCCTAGCGGGAGGGCCCACCGGGGAGCTGTTTTTT
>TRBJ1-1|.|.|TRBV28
CASSSGGEAFF
TGTGCCAGCAGTTCCGGCGGTGAAGCTTTCTTT